The clone carrying this TCR beta chain was picked up a small number of times. What it recognizes is unknown. CDR1 is SEHNR, CDR2 FQNEAQ, per germline (reference sequence). The CDR3 sequence is 12 residues long. Trimming at V came to 6 bases and at J to 14 bases, leaving 9 bases not matched to a gene. This sample is part of a study of naive and memory T cell subsets. General study results and limits: Over 85% of naive TCR sequences appeared only once, unlike memory subsets. Especially in CD8 cells, naive repertoires contained a few larger clonotypes, possibly CD45RA-re-expressing memory cells. There was no ground truth to check naive and memory subset results.

Sequential positive selection took CD4 T cells first, then CD8 T cells. An equimolar mix of two oligonucleotides served as the beta constant-region primer for TRBC1 and TRBC2. Ligated cDNA was amplified by four rounds of PCR with nested alpha and beta constant-region primers and SP2. TCRdb reprocessed the UMI-ligation and nested PCR reads via MiXCR and lists one record per CDR3 protein. In the table there are 90,000 to 120,000 distinct CDR3 sequences, roughly 15% of which are singletons. This chain connects TRBV7-9 to TRBJ1-5; 8 nucleotides agree with TRBD1. This TCR was sampled from a human donor in good health. The sequenced sample consisted of naive CD8+ T cells from blood. This chain's CDR3 is CASSQPQGAKHF. The CDR3, as DNA: TGTGCCAGCAGTCAACCCCAGGGGGCGAAGCATTTT.